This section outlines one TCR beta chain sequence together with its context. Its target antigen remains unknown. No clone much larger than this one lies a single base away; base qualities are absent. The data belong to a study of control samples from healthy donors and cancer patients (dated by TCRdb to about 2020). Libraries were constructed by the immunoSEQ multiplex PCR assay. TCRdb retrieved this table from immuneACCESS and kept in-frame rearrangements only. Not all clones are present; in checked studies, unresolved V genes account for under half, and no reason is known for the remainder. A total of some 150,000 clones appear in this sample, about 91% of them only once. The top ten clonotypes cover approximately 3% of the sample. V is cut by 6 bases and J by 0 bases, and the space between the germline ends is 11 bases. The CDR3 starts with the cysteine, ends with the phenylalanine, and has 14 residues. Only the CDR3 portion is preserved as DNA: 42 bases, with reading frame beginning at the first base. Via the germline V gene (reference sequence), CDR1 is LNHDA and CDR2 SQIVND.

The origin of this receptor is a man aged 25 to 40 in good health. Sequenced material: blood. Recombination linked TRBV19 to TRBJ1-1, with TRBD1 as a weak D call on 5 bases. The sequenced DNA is TGTGCCAGTAGCCCAGGGTATTTGAACACTGAAGCTTTCTTT. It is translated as CASSPGYLNTEAFF. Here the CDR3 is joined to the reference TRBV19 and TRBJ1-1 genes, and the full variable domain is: DGGITQSPKYLFRKEGQNVTLSCEQNLNHDAMYWYRQDPGQGLRLIYYSQIVNDFQKGDIAEGYSVSREKKESFPLTVTSAQKNPTAFYLCASSPGYLNTEAFFGQGTRLTVV.